A selection of T cell receptor beta chains follows, all from one sample in a study of T cells in localized non-small cell lung cancer. Assay used: immunoSEQ multiplex PCR; TCRdb lists only in-frame clones, some missing. The table shows around 24,000 clones, with around 90% occurring only once. This specimen consisted of peripheral blood, obtained before any cancer treatment. All receptors come from a man aged 40 to 75 with stage I squamous cell lung carcinoma. The CDR3 runs from the conserved cysteine through the conserved F or W. The D gene is left open where the match is weak. Rows give clone size only sometimes, using once, few, many, or a class for an expanded clone.

d_call	j_call	v_call	clone_size	cdr3_nt	cdr3_aa
-	TRBJ2-2	TRBV6-1	-	TGTGCCAGCAGTGAAGGAAGGTTGGCCGGGGAGCTGTTTTTT	CASSEGRLAGELFF
-	TRBJ2-7	TRBV27	-	TGTGCCAGCAGTTTCGGCAGGGGAGGAGACGAGCAGTACTTC	CASSFGRGGDEQYF
TRBD1	TRBJ2-3	TRBV27	-	TGTGCCAGCAGTTCCCGGGACAGAGCGACAGATACGCAGTATTTT	CASSSRDRATDTQYF
-	TRBJ1-1	TRBV18	-	TGTGCCAGCTCCCTAGGCGAGGGTCGGGACACTGAAGCTTTCTTT	CASSLGEGRDTEAFF
-	TRBJ2-2	TRBV2	-	TGTGCCAGCAGTGGCGGGACCGTGCTCACCGGGGAGCTGTTTTTT	CASSGGTVLTGELFF
TRBD1	TRBJ1-2	TRBV10-3	-	TGTGCCATCAGTTCACAGGGGACTGAGGGCTACACCTTC	CAISSQGTEGYTF
TRBD1	TRBJ1-3	TRBV2	-	TGTGCCAGCAGTGAGAACAGCTTCCAGGGGGTCTCTGGAAACACCATATATTTT	CASSENSFQGVSGNTIYF
-	TRBJ1-5	TRBV4-1	-	TGCGCCAGCAGCCAAGGTGGCGGAGGGGCTGAGCCCCAGCATTTT	CASSQGGGGAEPQHF
-	TRBJ2-3	TRBV6-1	-	TGTGCCAGCAGTGCCCCAACTAGAGCTGGCACGCAGTATTTT	CASSAPTRAGTQYF
-	TRBJ1-1	TRBV7-8	-	TGTGCCAGCAGCGCGGGACACGACACTGAAGCTTTCTTT	CASSAGHDTEAFF
-	TRBJ1-1	TRBV12-5	few	TGTGCTCGTGGTTTGGGGGGGACCGGGGCAAGGGGAGCTGAAGCTTTCTTT	CARGLGGTGARGAEAFF
-	TRBJ1-2	TRBV20-1	-	TGCAGTGCTAGAGGGGGGGATGGCTACACCTTC	CSARGGDGYTF
TRBD2	TRBJ2-5	TRBV7-2	once	TGTGCCAGCAGCTGGGGGGGCCAAGAGACCCAGTACTTC	CASSWGGQETQYF
TRBD2	TRBJ2-1	TRBV28	-	TGTGCCAGCAGTTTACCCCTCGGCGCGGGGGGTCACAATGAGCAGTTCTTC	CASSLPLGAGGHNEQFF
-	TRBJ2-1	TRBV10-3	-	TGTGCCATCAGTGAGCCAGGGAGCGATGAGCAGTTCTTC	CAISEPGSDEQFF
-	TRBJ1-1	TRBV4-1	medium-sized	TGCGCCAGCAGCCAAGATGGCCGGCCGGGGGCAAAAGCTTTCTTT	CASSQDGRPGAKAFF
TRBD1	TRBJ1-1	TRBV30	-	TGTGCCTGGATCGTAACCGACAGGGGGCGAGCTTTCTTT	CAWIVTDRGRAFF
-	TRBJ2-7	TRBV5-1	-	TGCGCCAGCAGCTGGGGCGGCGCGAGCTCCTACGAGCAGTACTTC	CASSWGGASSYEQYF